This is a list of T cell receptor beta chains from one sample in a study of blood T cell repertoires in COVID-19. Clones were sequenced by immunoSEQ multiplex PCR, and TCRdb holds only the in-frame ones, with some missing. The sample lists a few hundred thousand clones, about 90% occurring once. Source material: peripheral blood. These receptors all stem from a man in his forties with acute or convalescent COVID-19. Each CDR3 is given with its conserved first and last residue. D genes are given only for firm matches. Size tells how often a clone was seen (once, few, many) or the class of an expanded clone, and some rows leave it out.

D gene	clone size	V gene	J gene	CDR3 DNA	CDR3 protein
NA	NA	TRBV7-9	TRBJ1-4	TGTGCCAGCAGCCTTGAGGGCTATGAAAAACTGTTTTTT	CASSLEGYEKLFF
TRBD1	NA	TRBV10-1	TRBJ1-6	TGCGCCAGCAGTGTGGGGACAGCCAATTCACCCCTCCACTTT	CASSVGTANSPLHF
NA	NA	TRBV7-9	TRBJ1-1	TGTGCCAGCAGCTTAGATCCAGGGGCCACTGAAGCTTTCTTT	CASSLDPGATEAFF
TRBD2	NA	TRBV9	TRBJ2-1	TGTGCCAGCAGCGTAGCTCCTTCGGGACTAGCGGGGAATGAGCAGTTCTTC	CASSVAPSGLAGNEQFF
NA	NA	TRBV30	TRBJ1-4	TGTGCCTGGAGCAACCCGGGGGGCCATAATGAAAAACTGTTTTTT	CAWSNPGGHNEKLFF
TRBD1	NA	TRBV19	TRBJ2-1	TGTGCCAGTAGTATTGGTGGACAGGGATCTGGGGAGCAGTTCTTC	CASSIGGQGSGEQFF
TRBD1	NA	TRBV30	TRBJ2-1	TGTGCCTGGAGTACTGGGACAGTTGACAATGAGCAGTTCTTC	CAWSTGTVDNEQFF
TRBD1	once	TRBV4-1	TRBJ2-3	TGCGCCAGCAGCCTAAAACTGACAGGGGGAGGTATCTCGGATACGCAGTATTTT	CASSLKLTGGGISDTQYF
TRBD1	NA	TRBV7-6	TRBJ1-1	TGTGCCAGCAGTCCAGTGGGTTGGGACAGGGCGAACACTGAAGCTTTCTTT	CASSPVGWDRANTEAFF
NA	NA	TRBV30	TRBJ2-7	TGTGCCGCCGCTAACCTAGCAGGCGGCGAGCAGTACTTC	CAAANLAGGEQYF
NA	NA	TRBV7-8	TRBJ1-5	TGTGCCAGCAGCTTAGGGTGGGACACAGAACAGCCCCAGCATTTT	CASSLGWDTEQPQHF
NA	NA	TRBV6-5	TRBJ1-5	TGTGCCAGCAGTTACGAGGGAGGCCAGCCCCAGCATTTT	CASSYEGGQPQHF
TRBD1	NA	TRBV28	TRBJ2-3	TGTGCCAGCAGAAAGGGACAGGGAACAGATACGCAGTATTTT	CASRKGQGTDTQYF
TRBD1	NA	TRBV5-6	TRBJ1-5	TGTGCCAGCAGCACAAAAAGGACAGGGAAGGGTCAGCCCCAGCATTTT	CASSTKRTGKGQPQHF
NA	NA	TRBV4-2	TRBJ1-3	TGTGCCAGCAGCCAAGTCGGGGGGCTCCTCTCTGGAAACACCATATATTTT	CASSQVGGLLSGNTIYF
TRBD2	NA	TRBV4-1	TRBJ2-7	TGCGCCAGCAGCCAAGACGGGGGGACGTACGAGCAGTACTTC	CASSQDGGTYEQYF
NA	few	TRBV29-1	TRBJ1-1	TGCAGCGTGTTTGCAGGGCGGGGGACTGAAGCTTTCTTT	CSVFAGRGTEAFF
NA	NA	TRBV9	TRBJ1-2	TGTGCCAGCAGCCCTCGGTTGGCAGGGTTTAACTATGGCTACACCTTC	CASSPRLAGFNYGYTF
TRBD1	NA	TRBV7-8	TRBJ1-6	TGTGCCAGCAGCCTGGACAGGGTGAATTCACCCCTCCACTTT	CASSLDRVNSPLHF
TRBD1	NA	TRBV19	TRBJ1-2	TGTGCCAGTAGTATAGGGGACAGGGAATTGGACTATGGCTACACCTTC	CASSIGDRELDYGYTF
NA	NA	TRBV28	TRBJ1-3	TGTGCCAGCAGTTTAGTCCGGGTGGGAAACACCATATATTTT	CASSLVRVGNTIYF
NA	NA	TRBV6-2/TRBV6-3	TRBJ2-5	TGTGCCAGCAGTACCACGCGGGACGGCCAAGAGACCCAGTACTTC	CASSTTRDGQETQYF
NA	NA	TRBV2	TRBJ1-5	TGTGCCAGCAGTGATGCCGAGCATCAGCCCCAGCATTTT	CASSDAEHQPQHF
NA	NA	TRBV28	TRBJ1-5	TGTGCCAGCAGTTACGGCGGAGATAGCAATCAGCCCCAGCATTTT	CASSYGGDSNQPQHF
TRBD2	NA	TRBV9	TRBJ2-2	TGTGCCAGCAGCGCTACCGGGACTAGCTTCTCCGGGGAGCTGTTTTTT	CASSATGTSFSGELFF
NA	NA	TRBV9	TRBJ2-1	TGTGCCAGCAGGTGGGGGGGCGGTGACGGTGAGCAGTTCTTC	CASRWGGGDGEQFF
NA	NA	TRBV15	TRBJ1-3	TGTGCCACCAGCAGTTTCGGGGGTACGGGAAACACCATATATTTT	CATSSFGGTGNTIYF
NA	few	TRBV6-6	TRBJ1-1	TGTGCCAGCAGTTCAGGGACTCCTACTGAAGCTTTCTTT	CASSSGTPTEAFF